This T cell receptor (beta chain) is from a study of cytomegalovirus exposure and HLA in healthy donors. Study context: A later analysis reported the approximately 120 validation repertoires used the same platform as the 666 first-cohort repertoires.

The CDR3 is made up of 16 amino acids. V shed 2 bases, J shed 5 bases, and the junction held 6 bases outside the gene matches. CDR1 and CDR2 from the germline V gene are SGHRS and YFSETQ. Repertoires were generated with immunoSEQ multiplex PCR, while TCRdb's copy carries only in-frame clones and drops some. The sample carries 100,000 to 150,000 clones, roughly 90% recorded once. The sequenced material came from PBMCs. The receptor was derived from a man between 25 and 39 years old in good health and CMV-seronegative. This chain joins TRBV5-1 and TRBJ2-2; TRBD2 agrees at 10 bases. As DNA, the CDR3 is TGCGCCAGCAGCTTCCTAGCGGGAGATCAGACCGGGGAGCTGTTTTTT. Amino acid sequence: CASSFLAGDQTGELFF. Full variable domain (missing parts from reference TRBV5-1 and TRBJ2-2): KAGVTQTPRYLIKTRGQQVTLSCSPISGHRSVSWYQQTPGQGLQFLFEYFSETQRNKGNFPGRFSGRQFSNSRSEMNVSTLELGDSALYLCASSFLAGDQTGELFFGEGSRLTVL.